Listed below are T cell receptor beta chains from one sample, sequenced in a study of cytomegalovirus exposure and HLA in healthy donors. Generated by immunoSEQ multiplex PCR, the TCRdb table keeps only in-frame clones and is missing some. The listing records approximately 38,000 clones. What was sequenced was PBMCs. These receptors came from a man in his thirties or forties in good health and CMV-seronegative. CDR3s include the opening cysteine and the closing phenylalanine or tryptophan. A D gene is named only where the DNA matches it firmly.

J,V,D,DNA,CDR3
TRBJ1-6,TRBV4-2,.,TGTGCCAGCAGCCGATTGGGGGGGGATAATTCACCCCTCCACTTT,CASSRLGGDNSPLHF
TRBJ2-2,TRBV19,TRBD2,TGTGCCAGTGGGGAGGGGTCGGACACCGGGGAGCTGTTTTTT,CASGEGSDTGELFF
TRBJ1-1,TRBV4-1,.,TGCGCCAGCAGCCAAGTAGGAGGGGAGGGCACTGAAGCTTTCTTT,CASSQVGGEGTEAFF
TRBJ1-3,TRBV5-1,.,TGCGCCAGCAGTAGCCAGGGGGGAAACACCATATATTTT,CASSSQGGNTIYF
TRBJ1-4,TRBV7-6,.,TGTGCCAGCAGGCCTTTCCCGGGAGGACAACTGTTTTTT,CASRPFPGGQLFF
TRBJ1-4,TRBV18,.,TGTGCCAGCTCAGGCCCCGAAGAAAAACTGTTTTTT,CASSGPEEKLFF
TRBJ2-7,TRBV18,.,TGTGCCAGCTCACCGAGACTAACCGGGCCCATCAGGCCCTACGAGCAGTACTTC,CASSPRLTGPIRPYEQYF
TRBJ1-3,TRBV13,.,TGTGCCAGCAGCTTATACAGGGCTGGAAACACCATATATTTT,CASSLYRAGNTIYF
TRBJ1-2,TRBV4-1,.,TGCGCCAGCAGCCAAGAGCAGGGCACTCCCTATGGCTACACCTTC,CASSQEQGTPYGYTF
TRBJ2-3,TRBV9,TRBD2,TGTGCCAGCAGCGTAAAGACCGGCGGGAGGCTCACAGATACGCAGTATTTT,CASSVKTGGRLTDTQYF
TRBJ1-5,TRBV7-8,.,TGTGCCAGCAGCTTGATTAGGAGACAGCCCCAGCATTTT,CASSLIRRQPQHF
TRBJ2-5,TRBV19,TRBD2,TGTGCCAGTTCGACTAGCGGGAGTATGGAGACCCAGTACTTC,CASSTSGSMETQYF
TRBJ2-4,TRBV7-6,.,TGTGCCAGCAGCGAAACAGTCCACAGATCAGCCAAAAACATTCAGTACTTC,CASSETVHRSAKNIQYF
TRBJ1-5,TRBV25-1,.,TGTGCCAGCCAGGTTGGCAATCAGCCCCAGCATTTT,CASQVGNQPQHF
TRBJ1-1,TRBV9,.,TGTGCCAGCAGCCCGCGATGGAGGCCGGGAACTGAAGCTTTCTTT,CASSPRWRPGTEAFF
TRBJ1-6,TRBV4-1,TRBD1,TGCGCCAGCAGCCGATTGGACAGGGAAAATTCACCCCTCCACTTT,CASSRLDRENSPLHF
TRBJ2-7,TRBV11-2,TRBD2,TGTGCCAGCACCCAAACTAGCGGGAGCACCTACGAGCAGTACTTC,CASTQTSGSTYEQYF